This is a list of T cell receptor beta chains from one sample in a study of spatial heterogeneity in lung cancer. One entry per CDR3 protein results from TCRdb running MiXCR on the 5' RACE reads. In the table there are just under 95,000 distinct CDR3 sequences, approximately 12% of which are singletons. The sequencing here drew on PBMCs, taken at surgery. The receptors shown here come from a male donor with early-stage non-small cell lung cancer. CDR3s leave out the opening cysteine and the closing phenylalanine or tryptophan.

v_call cdr3_aa
TRBV6-2/TRBV6-3 ASSTGIGTGELF
TRBV3-1 ASSQRTRDTEAF
TRBV6-2/TRBV6-3 ASRRLAGEWNEQF
TRBV2 ASTGERTGELF
TRBV19 ASSMRGEATEAF
TRBV7-9 ASSLTAQETQY
TRBV14 ASSQRPGVLGSPLH
TRBV11-2 ASSYDLNTGELF
TRBV20-1 SAGLAGTTDTQY
TRBV5-1 ASSLGTSADTQY
TRBV4-3 ASSQEGRTSGSYNEQF
TRBV27 ASSFGYEAF
TRBV4-1 ASSQESSDTQY
TRBV5-6 ASSLLTAGGPYEQY
TRBV4-2 ASSQDLVAASGRLSGANVLT
TRBV6-5 ASSNLNGSPLH
TRBV5-4 ASSFPSVASGLAGLGVGTDTQY